This T cell receptor (beta chain) was documented in a study of T cell changes during pregnancy in multiple sclerosis. Trimming at V came to 5 bases and at J to 5 bases, leaving 2 bases not matched to a gene. The germline gives CDR1 SGHVS, CDR2 FQNEAQ. This CDR3 spans 13 amino acids. Clones were read by immunoSEQ multiplex PCR, and TCRdb kept only the in-frame ones, dropping some. This sample has about 40,000 clones; roughly 94% occur once, and the top ten carry approximately 1.6%. The sequence came from a female donor with multiple sclerosis, enrolled in a pregnancy study. The sequencing here drew on peripheral blood, taken in the third trimester of pregnancy. V and J are TRBV7-8 and TRBJ2-5; 10 bases match TRBD2. The CDR3 here is CASSGTSAETQYF. In DNA form, the CDR3 reads TGTGCCAGCAGCGGGACTAGCGCGGAGACCCAGTACTTC.